This TCR beta chain was obtained from a study of blood T cells in healthy people across ages. Germline values: CDR1 MGHDK, CDR2 SYGVNS. This CDR3 region has 15 residues. It was with a sample-barcoded 5' primer and a J-beta primer mix that a second PCR of roughly 7 to 12 cycles was run. Each cDNA molecule was tagged by a template-switch adaptor with 12 random nucleotides. Using its own MiXCR run on the 5' RACE reads, TCRdb lists one record per CDR3 protein. The sample comprises 850,000 to 1,000,000 distinct CDR3 sequences, just over 50% of which are singletons, and about a fifth rests with the top ten. As concerns this clonotype: Its antigen is still unknown. One end of the junction varies from germline; a read error may be responsible.

Findings and caveats of the study: Naive T cell percentage showed a strong correlation with TCR beta diversity. Significant beta diversity loss was already apparent by age about 39, declining roughly linearly. Relative to aged donors, long-lived donors carried more naive CD4+ cells and displayed higher diversity.

The origin of this receptor is a woman aged 55-70 years in good health. This chain joins TRBV25-1 and TRBJ2-3, with D unresolved. The sample taken for sequencing was blood. The CDR3 spells CASGDTSAGTDTQYF. The CDR3, as DNA: TGTGCCAGCGGTGACACGTCGGCGGGCACAGATACGCAGTATTTT.